The sequence of this TCR beta chain was determined in a study of identical twins. Whole-study results and caveats: Twins' excess sharing was less marked for out-of-frame beta sequences. Researchers reported excess low generation probability among twin-shared out-of-frame alpha sequences.

There are 15 residues in the CDR3. V dropped 4 bases and J dropped 5 bases, with 18 bases sitting between them. Looked up from germline, CDR1 is SGDLS and CDR2 is YYNGEE. TCRdb analysed the 5' RACE reads with MiXCR anew, one entry per CDR3 protein. The data show roughly 290,000 distinct CDR3 sequences, less than 9.5% seen once. This clonotype was seen repeatedly, ten times or more. The antigen is not known. These same records also appear under a second study, on yellow fever vaccine responses in identical twins. From that report: Reportedly, the response of twins' T cells to the vaccine seemed partly convergent, partly personalized.

The receptor's source is a young woman in good health. Sequenced sample: CD8+ T cells sorted from blood. This chain uses TRBV9 with TRBJ1-2, with D maybe TRBD1 (5 bases). The CDR3 is CASSLGDIGRYGYTF. The DNA for the CDR3 is TGTGCCAGCAGCCTAGGGGATATAGGGAGGTATGGCTACACCTTC.